This T cell receptor (beta chain) was sequenced for a study of shared clonotypes between healthy human individuals. Study outcomes and limitations: Generation probabilities were higher for clonotypes shared across all four sorted-subset donors than for unshared ones.

V was pared by 2 bases and J by 8 bases, with 13 bases between. The CDR3 contains 15 residues. The germline CDR1 and CDR2 sequences are SEHNR and FQNEAQ (reference sequence). The protocol was immunoSEQ multiplex PCR, while the TCRdb copy is restricted to in-frame clones and leaves out a portion. The sample lists about 2.2 million clones; approximately 94% were seen once. Naive CD8 isolation took CD45RO-negative cells positively selected for CCR7 and excluded terminally differentiated effector memory CD45RA+ cells. Comment on this clone: Its antigen is unknown.

The TCR comes from a man between 18 and 29 years old in good health. Some clones in this sample may be carry-over from other donors' samples. The chain couples TRBV7-9 to TRBJ1-6; tentative D call: TRBD1 (6 bases). Sequencing used naive CD8+ T cells from PBMCs. CDR3 protein: CASSLRTGSYSPLHF. DNA of the CDR3: TGTGCCAGCAGCTTACGAACAGGGTCCTATTCACCCCTCCACTTT.